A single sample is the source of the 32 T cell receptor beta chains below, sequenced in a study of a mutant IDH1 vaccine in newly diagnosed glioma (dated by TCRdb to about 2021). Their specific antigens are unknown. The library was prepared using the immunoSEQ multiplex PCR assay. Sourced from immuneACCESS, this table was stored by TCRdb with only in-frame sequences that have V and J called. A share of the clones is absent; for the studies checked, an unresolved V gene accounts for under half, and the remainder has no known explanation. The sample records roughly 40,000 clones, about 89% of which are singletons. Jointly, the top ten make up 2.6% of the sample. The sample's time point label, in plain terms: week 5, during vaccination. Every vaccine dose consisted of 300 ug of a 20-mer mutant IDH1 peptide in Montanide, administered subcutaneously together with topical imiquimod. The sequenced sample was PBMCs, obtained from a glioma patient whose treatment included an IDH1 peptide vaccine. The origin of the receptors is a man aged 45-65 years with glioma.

CDR3 protein: CASTAAGYGYTF. CDR3 coding DNA: TGTGCCAGCACCGCGGCAGGGTATGGCTACACCTTC. V usage is TRBV5-6 and J usage is TRBJ1-2; possibly TRBD1 for D (5 bases). The CDR3 totals 12 residues. The V gene's germline CDR1 is SGHDT and CDR2 YYEEEE. The ends were cut back, 6 bases at V and 5 bases at J, with 11 bases in the middle. Full variable domain (outside the CDR3, taken from reference TRBV5-6 and TRBJ1-2): DAGVTQSPTHLIKTRGQQVTLRCSPKSGHDTVSWYQQALGQGPQFIFQYYEEEERQRGNFPDRFSGHQFPNYSSELNVNALLLGDSALYLCASTAAGYGYTFGSGTRLTVV.

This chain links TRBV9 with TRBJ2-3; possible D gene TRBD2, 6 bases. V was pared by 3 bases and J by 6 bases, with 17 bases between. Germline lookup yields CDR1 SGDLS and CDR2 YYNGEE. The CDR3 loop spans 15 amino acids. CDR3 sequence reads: CASSAHPGVGDTQYF. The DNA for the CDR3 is TGTGCCAGCAGCGCCCACCCGGGGGTAGGGGATACGCAGTATTTT.

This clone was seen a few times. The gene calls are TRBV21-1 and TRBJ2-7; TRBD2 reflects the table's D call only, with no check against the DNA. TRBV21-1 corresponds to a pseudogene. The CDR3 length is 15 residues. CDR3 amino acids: CASSKARRDSYEQYF. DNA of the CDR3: TGTGCCAGCAGCAAAGCGCGGCGGGATAGCTACGAGCAGTACTTC.

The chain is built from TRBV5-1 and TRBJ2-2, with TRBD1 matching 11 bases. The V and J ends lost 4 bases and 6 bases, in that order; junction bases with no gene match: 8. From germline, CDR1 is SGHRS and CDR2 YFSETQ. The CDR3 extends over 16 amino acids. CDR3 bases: TGCGCCAGCAGCCAGCACGGGACAGGGGGACCCGGGGAGCTGTTTTTT. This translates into CASSQHGTGGPGELFF.

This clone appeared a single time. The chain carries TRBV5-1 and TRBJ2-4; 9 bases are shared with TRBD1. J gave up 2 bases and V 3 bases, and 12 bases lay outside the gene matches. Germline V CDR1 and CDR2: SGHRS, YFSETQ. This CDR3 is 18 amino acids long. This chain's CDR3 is CASSWAGQGWTTKNIQYF. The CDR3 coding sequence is TGCGCCAGCAGCTGGGCCGGACAGGGGTGGACCACCAAAAACATTCAGTACTTC.

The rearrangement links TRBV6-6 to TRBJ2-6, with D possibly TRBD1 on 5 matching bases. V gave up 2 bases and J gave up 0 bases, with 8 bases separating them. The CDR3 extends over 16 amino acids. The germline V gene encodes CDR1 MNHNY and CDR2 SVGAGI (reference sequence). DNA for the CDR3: TGTGCCAGCAGTTACAGGGGTCCCTCTGGGGCCAACGTCCTGACTTTC. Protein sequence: CASSYRGPSGANVLTF.

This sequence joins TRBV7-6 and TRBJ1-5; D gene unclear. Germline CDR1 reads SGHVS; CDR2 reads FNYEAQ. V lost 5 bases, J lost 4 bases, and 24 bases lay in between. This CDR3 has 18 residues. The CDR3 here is CASSASPPAPGGNQPQHF. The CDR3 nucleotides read TGTGCCAGCAGCGCTAGCCCTCCGGCTCCGGGTGGGAATCAGCCCCAGCATTTT.

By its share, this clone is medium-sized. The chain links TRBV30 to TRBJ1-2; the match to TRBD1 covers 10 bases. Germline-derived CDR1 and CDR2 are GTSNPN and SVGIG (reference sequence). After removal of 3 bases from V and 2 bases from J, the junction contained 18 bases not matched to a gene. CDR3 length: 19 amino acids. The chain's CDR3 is CAWRQISGQGLVGNYGYTF. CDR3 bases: TGTGCCTGGAGACAAATCTCGGGACAGGGGCTCGTCGGCAACTATGGCTACACCTTC. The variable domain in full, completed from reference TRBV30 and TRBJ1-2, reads SQTIHQWPATLVQPVGSPLSLECTVEGTSNPNLYWYRQAAGRGLQLLFYSVGIGQISSEVPQNLSASRPQDRQFILSSKKLLLSDSGFYLCAWRQISGQGLVGNYGYTFGSGTRLTVV.

The CDR3 nucleotides are TGCGCCAGCAGCCAAGGGACTAGCGGGAGGCCCAATCAAGAGACCCAGTACTTC. Translating gives CASSQGTSGRPNQETQYF. The chain joins TRBV4-1 to TRBJ2-5; 14 bases are a match to TRBD2. Germline V gene lookup returns CDR1 MGHRA and CDR2 YSYEKL. CDR3 length: 18 amino acids. With 1 base clipped from V and 2 bases from J, the junction kept 6 bases outside the gene matches.

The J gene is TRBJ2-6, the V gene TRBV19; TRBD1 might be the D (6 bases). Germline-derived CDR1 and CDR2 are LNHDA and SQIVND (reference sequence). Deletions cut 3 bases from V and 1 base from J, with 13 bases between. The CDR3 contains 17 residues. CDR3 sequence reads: CASSMGQGSSGANVLTF. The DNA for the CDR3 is TGTGCCAGTAGTATGGGCCAGGGGAGTTCTGGGGCCAACGTCCTGACTTTC. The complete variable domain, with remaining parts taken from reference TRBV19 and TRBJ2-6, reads DGGITQSPKYLFRKEGQNVTLSCEQNLNHDAMYWYRQDPGQGLRLIYYSQIVNDFQKGDIAEGYSVSREKKESFPLTVTSAQKNPTAFYLCASSMGQGSSGANVLTFGAGSRLTVL.

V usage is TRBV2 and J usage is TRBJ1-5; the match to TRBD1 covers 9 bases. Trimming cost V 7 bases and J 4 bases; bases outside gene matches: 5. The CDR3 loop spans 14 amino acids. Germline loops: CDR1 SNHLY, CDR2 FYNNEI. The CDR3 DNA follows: TGTGCCAGCAATACAGGGGGCGGTAATCAGCCCCAGCATTTT. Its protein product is CASNTGGGNQPQHF.

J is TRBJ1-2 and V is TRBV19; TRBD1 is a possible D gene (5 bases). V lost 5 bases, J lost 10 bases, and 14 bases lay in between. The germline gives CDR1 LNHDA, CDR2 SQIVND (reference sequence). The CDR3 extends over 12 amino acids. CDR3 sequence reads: CASSSRQKDYTF. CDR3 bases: TGTGCCAGTAGTTCGCGACAGAAGGACTACACCTTC.

The CDR3 nucleotides read TGTGCCAGCAGTTTAGGTCGACAGGAAGGCTGGTACAATGAGCAGTTCTTC. Translation: CASSLGRQEGWYNEQFF. The chain couples TRBV27 to TRBJ2-1; TRBD1 is a possible D gene (6 bases). Germline values: CDR1 MNHEY, CDR2 SMNVEV (reference sequence). The CDR3 runs to 17 residues. V was shortened by 2 bases and J by 4 bases, with 18 bases between the two germline ends.

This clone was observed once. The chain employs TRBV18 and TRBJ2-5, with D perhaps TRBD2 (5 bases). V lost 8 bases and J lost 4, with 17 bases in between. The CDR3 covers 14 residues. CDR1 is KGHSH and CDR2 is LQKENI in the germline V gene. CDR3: CASLGDWAGETQYF. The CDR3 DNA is TGTGCCAGCCTAGGAGACTGGGCGGGAGAGACCCAGTACTTC.

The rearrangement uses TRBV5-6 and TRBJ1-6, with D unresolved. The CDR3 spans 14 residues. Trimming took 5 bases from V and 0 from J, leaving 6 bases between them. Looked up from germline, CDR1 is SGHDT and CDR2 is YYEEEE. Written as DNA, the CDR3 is TGTGCCAGCAGGGTAGGCTCCTATAATTCACCCCTCCACTTT. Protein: CASRVGSYNSPLHF.

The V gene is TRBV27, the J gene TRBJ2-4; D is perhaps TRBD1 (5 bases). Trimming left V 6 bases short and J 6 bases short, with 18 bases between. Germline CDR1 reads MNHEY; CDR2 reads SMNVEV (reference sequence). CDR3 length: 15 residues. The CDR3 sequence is CASRPFLGQRNIQYF. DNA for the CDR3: TGTGCCAGCAGGCCCTTTTTGGGGCAGAGAAACATTCAGTACTTC.

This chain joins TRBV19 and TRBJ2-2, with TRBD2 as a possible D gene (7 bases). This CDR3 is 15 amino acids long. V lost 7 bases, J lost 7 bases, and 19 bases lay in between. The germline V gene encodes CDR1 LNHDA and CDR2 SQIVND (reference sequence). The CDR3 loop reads CASNPLGGLNGELFF. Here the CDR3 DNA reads TGTGCCAGTAACCCTCTCGGGGGGCTCAACGGGGAGCTGTTTTTT.

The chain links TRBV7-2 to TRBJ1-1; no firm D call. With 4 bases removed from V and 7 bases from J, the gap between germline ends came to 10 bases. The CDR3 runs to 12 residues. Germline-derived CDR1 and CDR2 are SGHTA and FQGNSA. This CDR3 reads CASSSTENEAFF. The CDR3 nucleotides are TGTGCCAGCAGCTCGACGGAGAATGAAGCTTTCTTT.

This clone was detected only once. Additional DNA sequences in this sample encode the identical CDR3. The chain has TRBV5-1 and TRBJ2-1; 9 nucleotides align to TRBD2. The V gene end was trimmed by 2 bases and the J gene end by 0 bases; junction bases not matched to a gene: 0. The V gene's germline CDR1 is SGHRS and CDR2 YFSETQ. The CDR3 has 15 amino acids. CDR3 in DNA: TGCGCCAGCAGCTTTAGCGGGAGCTCCTACAATGAGCAGTTCTTC. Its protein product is CASSFSGSSYNEQFF.

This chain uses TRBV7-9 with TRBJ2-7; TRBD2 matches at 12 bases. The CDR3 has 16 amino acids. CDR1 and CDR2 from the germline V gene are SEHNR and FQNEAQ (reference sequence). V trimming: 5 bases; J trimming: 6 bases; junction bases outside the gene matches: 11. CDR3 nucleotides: TGTGCCAGCAGCGACACTAGCGGGGGGATCCCGGCCGAGCAGTACTTC. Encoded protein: CASSDTSGGIPAEQYF.

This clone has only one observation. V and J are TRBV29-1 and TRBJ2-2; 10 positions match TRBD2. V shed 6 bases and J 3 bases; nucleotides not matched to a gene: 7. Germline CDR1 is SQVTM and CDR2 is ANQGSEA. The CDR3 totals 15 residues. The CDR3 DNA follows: TGCAGCGTGGGGAGACTAGCGGGCGACACCGGGGAGCTGTTTTTT. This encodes CSVGRLAGDTGELFF.

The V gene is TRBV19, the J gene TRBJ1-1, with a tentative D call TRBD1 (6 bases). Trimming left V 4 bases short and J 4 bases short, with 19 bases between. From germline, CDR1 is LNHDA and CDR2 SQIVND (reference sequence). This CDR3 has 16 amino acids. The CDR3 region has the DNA TGTGCCAGTAGTACCCCGGCCGGGACAACGTCCACTGAAGCTTTCTTT. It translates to CASSTPAGTTSTEAFF.

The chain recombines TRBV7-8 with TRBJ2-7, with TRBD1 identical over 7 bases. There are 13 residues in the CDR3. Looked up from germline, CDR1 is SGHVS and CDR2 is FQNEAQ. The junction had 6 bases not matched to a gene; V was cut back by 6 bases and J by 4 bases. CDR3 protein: CASSYRGGYEQYF. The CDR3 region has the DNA TGTGCCAGCAGTTACAGGGGTGGGTACGAGCAGTACTTC.

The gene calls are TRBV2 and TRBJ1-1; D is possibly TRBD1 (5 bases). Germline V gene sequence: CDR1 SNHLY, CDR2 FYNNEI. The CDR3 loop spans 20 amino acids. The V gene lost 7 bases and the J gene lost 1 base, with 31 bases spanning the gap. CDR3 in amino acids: CASKPSFKQRTGTRNTEAFF. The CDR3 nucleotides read TGTGCCAGCAAACCCTCTTTTAAACAAAGAACCGGGACGAGGAACACTGAAGCTTTCTTT.

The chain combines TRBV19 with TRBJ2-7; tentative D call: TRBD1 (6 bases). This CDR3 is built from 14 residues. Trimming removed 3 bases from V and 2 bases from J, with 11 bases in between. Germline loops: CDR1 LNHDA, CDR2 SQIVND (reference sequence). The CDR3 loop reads CASSIGRGPYEQYF. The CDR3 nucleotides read TGTGCCAGTAGTATCGGCAGGGGACCCTACGAGCAGTACTTC.

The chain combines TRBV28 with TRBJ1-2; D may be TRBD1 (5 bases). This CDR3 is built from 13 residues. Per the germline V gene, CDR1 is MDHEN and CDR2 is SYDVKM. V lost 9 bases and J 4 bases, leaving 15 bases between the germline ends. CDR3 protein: CASQGSAVYGYTF. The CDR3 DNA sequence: TGTGCCAGTCAGGGTTCTGCGGTCTATGGCTACACCTTC.

CDR3 DNA: TGCAGCGTTGATCCCCTAATGTTGACAGGGTCGTCTGGTGGCTACACCTTC. It encodes CSVDPLMLTGSSGGYTF. The rearrangement uses TRBV29-1 and TRBJ1-2, with TRBD1 matching 7 bases. Germline V gene lookup returns CDR1 SQVTM and CDR2 ANQGSEA. Germline trimming cut 3 bases from V and 7 bases from J; bases unmatched to any gene: 20. The CDR3 is made up of 17 amino acids.

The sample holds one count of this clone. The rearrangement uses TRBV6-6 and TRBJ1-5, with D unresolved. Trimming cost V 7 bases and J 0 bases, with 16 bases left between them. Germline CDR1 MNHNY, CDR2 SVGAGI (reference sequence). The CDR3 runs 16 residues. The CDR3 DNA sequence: TGTGCCAGCAATCCGGACGGAACGTATAGCAATCAGCCCCAGCATTTT. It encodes CASNPDGTYSNQPQHF.

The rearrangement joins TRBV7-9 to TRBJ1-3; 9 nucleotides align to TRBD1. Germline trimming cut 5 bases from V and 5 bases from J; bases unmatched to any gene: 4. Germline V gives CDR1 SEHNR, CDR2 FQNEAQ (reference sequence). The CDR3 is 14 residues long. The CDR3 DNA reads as TGTGCCAGCAGCCGTGACAGGGGGAGAAACACCATATATTTT. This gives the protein CASSRDRGRNTIYF.

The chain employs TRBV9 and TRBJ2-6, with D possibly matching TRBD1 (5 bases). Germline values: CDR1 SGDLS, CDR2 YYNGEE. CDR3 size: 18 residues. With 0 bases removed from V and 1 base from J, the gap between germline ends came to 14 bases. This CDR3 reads CASSVAERPGSGANVLTF. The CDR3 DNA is TGTGCCAGCAGCGTAGCCGAGAGACCAGGGTCTGGGGCCAACGTCCTGACTTTC.

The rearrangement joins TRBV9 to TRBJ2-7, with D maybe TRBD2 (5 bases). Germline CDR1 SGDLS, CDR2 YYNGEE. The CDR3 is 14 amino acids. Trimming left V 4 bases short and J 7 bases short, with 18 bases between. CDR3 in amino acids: CASSPQTHPGEQYF. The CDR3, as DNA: TGTGCCAGCAGCCCTCAAACCCACCCGGGAGAGCAGTACTTC.

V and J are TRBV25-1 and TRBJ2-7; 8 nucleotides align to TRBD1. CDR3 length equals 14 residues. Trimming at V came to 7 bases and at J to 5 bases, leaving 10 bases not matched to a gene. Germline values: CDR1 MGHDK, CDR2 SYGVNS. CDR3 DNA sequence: TGTGCCAGCACACCCGGGACAGGACACCACGAGCAGTACTTC. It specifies CASTPGTGHHEQYF.